This T cell receptor (beta chain) stems from a study of long-term antiretroviral therapy in people with HIV. Study findings and constraints: Before ART, certain clones expanded, and these dominated the repertoire at all time points. ART adherence, viral resistance and therapy changes went unrecorded.

Samples were assayed with immunoSEQ v3.0 at survey level. TCRdb's copy holds only in-frame clones and misses some; the assay was immunoSEQ multiplex PCR. The sample yields under 50,000 clones, roughly nine tenths seen once. In regard to this clone: Its cognate antigen is unknown.

Germline lookup yields CDR1 SGHNT and CDR2 YYREEE (reference sequence). This CDR3 is built from 16 residues. Trimming removed 4 bases from V and 2 bases from J, with 18 bases in between. The sample in question was unsorted PBMCs, obtained 1.2 years after starting antiretroviral therapy. The TCR originated in a woman between 50 and 59 years old with HIV. V usage is TRBV5-4 and J usage is TRBJ1-2; D not certain. As DNA, the CDR3 is TGTGCCAGCAGCCCATCCGGGAAGATAGCAAACTATGGCTACACCTTC. Translation gives CASSPSGKIANYGYTF.